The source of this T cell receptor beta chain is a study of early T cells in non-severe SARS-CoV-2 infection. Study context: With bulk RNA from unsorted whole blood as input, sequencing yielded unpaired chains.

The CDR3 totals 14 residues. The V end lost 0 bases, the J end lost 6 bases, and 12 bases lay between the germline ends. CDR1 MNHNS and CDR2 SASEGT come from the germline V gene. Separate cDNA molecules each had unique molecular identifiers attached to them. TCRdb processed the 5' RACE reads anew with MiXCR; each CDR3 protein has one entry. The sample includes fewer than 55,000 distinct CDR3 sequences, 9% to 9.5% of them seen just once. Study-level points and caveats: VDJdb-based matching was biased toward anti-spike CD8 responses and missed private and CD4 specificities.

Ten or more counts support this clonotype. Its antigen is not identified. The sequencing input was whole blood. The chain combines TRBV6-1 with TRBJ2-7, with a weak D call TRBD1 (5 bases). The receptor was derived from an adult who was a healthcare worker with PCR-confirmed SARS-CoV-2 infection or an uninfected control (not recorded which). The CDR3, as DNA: TGTGCCAGCAGTGAAGCTGGCAGGGTGGGCGAGCAGTACTTC. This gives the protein CASSEAGRVGEQYF.